A selection of T cell receptor beta chains follows, all from one sample in a study of cytotoxic CD8 clonotypes in ibrutinib-treated CLL. Clones were sequenced by immunoSEQ multiplex PCR, and TCRdb holds only the in-frame ones, with some missing. This table holds around 140,000 clones, approximately 83% found once. Specimen: PBMCs, collected after 24 months of ibrutinib treatment. Receptor source: a human donor with chronic lymphocytic leukemia. CDR3s include the opening cysteine and the closing phenylalanine or tryptophan. The order of the fields is clone size, CDR3 length, D gene, V gene, J gene, CDR3 DNA, CDR3 protein. A D gene is named only where the DNA matches it firmly. Not every row has a clone size; where given, it reads once, few, many or a size class.

size: once; length: 14; D: TRBD1; V: TRBV4-1; J: TRBJ1-2; DNA: TGCGCCAGCAGCCAAGCGACAGGGGGCTATGGCTACACCTTC; CDR3: CASSQATGGYGYTF
size: NA; length: 17; D: NA; V: TRBV7-2; J: TRBJ2-1; DNA: TGTGCCAGCAGCTTATTGGGGGGGCTGAGCTCCTACAATGAGCAGTTCTTC; CDR3: CASSLLGGLSSYNEQFF
size: NA; length: 21; D: TRBD2; V: TRBV5-1; J: TRBJ2-1; DNA: TGCGCCAGCAGCTTGTGTCTGACAGTTGGGACTAGCGGGGGCCTCTACAATGAGCAGTTCTTC; CDR3: CASSLCLTVGTSGGLYNEQFF
size: few; length: 16; D: NA; V: TRBV18; J: TRBJ1-3; DNA: TGTGCCAGCTCACCCCCTGGGGCAAGGGCTGGAAACACCATATATTTT; CDR3: CASSPPGARAGNTIYF
size: NA; length: 16; D: NA; V: TRBV19; J: TRBJ2-6; DNA: TGTGCCAGTAGTTCCCCTGGGGTCGGTGGGGCCAACGTCCTGACTTTC; CDR3: CASSSPGVGGANVLTF
size: NA; length: 12; D: NA; V: TRBV19; J: TRBJ2-2; DNA: TGTGCCAGTAGTATTAGCCCCGGGGAGCTGTTTTTT; CDR3: CASSISPGELFF
size: NA; length: 13; D: NA; V: TRBV28; J: TRBJ2-2; DNA: TGTGCCAGCAGTTTGAGGGACACCGGGGAGCTGTTTTTT; CDR3: CASSLRDTGELFF
size: NA; length: 15; D: NA; V: TRBV27; J: TRBJ1-1; DNA: TGTGCCAGCAGCCTACGCACAGGGCCATGGACTGAAGCTTTCTTT; CDR3: CASSLRTGPWTEAFF
size: NA; length: 13; D: NA; V: TRBV27; J: TRBJ2-7; DNA: TGTGCCAGCCGTGTGACTCCTTCCTACGAGCAGTACTTC; CDR3: CASRVTPSYEQYF
size: NA; length: 14; D: TRBD1; V: TRBV19; J: TRBJ2-7; DNA: TGTGCCAGTAGCCAGGGGGAACTCTCCTACGAGCAGTACTTC; CDR3: CASSQGELSYEQYF
size: many; length: 13; D: NA; V: TRBV6-5; J: TRBJ1-1; DNA: TGTGCCAGCAGTTACCAAGTTGAGGGTGAAGCTTTCTTT; CDR3: CASSYQVEGEAFF
size: NA; length: 14; D: NA; V: TRBV27; J: TRBJ1-1; DNA: TGTGCCAGCAGTCCAGGGTATGGGAACACTGAAGCTTTCTTT; CDR3: CASSPGYGNTEAFF
size: NA; length: 17; D: NA; V: TRBV25-1; J: TRBJ2-2; DNA: TGTGCCAGTCCAAACAGGAGACCCAACGCGAACACCGGGGAGCTGTTTTTT; CDR3: CASPNRRPNANTGELFF
size: NA; length: 14; D: TRBD1; V: TRBV10-3; J: TRBJ1-1; DNA: TGTGCCATCAGAACACAGGGGGCGGGCACTGAAGCTTTCTTT; CDR3: CAIRTQGAGTEAFF
size: NA; length: 12; D: NA; V: TRBV30; J: TRBJ2-1; DNA: TGTGCCTGGAGCACACAAAGCGGACAGCAGTTCTTC; CDR3: CAWSTQSGQQFF
size: once; length: 13; D: NA; V: TRBV5-6; J: TRBJ2-1; DNA: TGTGCCAGCAGCTTGGTGCCAGGGGGGACGCAGTTCTTC; CDR3: CASSLVPGGTQFF
size: NA; length: 14; D: NA; V: TRBV28; J: TRBJ2-3; DNA: TGTGCCAGCAGTTTAGGGGGTTCCACAGATACGCAGTATTTT; CDR3: CASSLGGSTDTQYF
size: few; length: 13; D: NA; V: TRBV5-1; J: TRBJ1-5; DNA: TGCGCCAGCAGCTTGGATGTTGGGCAGCCCCAGCATTTT; CDR3: CASSLDVGQPQHF
size: NA; length: 16; D: TRBD1; V: TRBV6-9; J: TRBJ2-4; DNA: TGTGCCAGCAGTTCCGACAGGGTCAGAACCAAAAACATTCAGTACTTC; CDR3: CASSSDRVRTKNIQYF
size: once; length: 14; D: NA; V: TRBV30; J: TRBJ2-2; DNA: TGTGCCTCGGCCCCGGGACTCTTACGCGGGGAGCTGTTTTTT; CDR3: CASAPGLLRGELFF
size: once; length: 15; D: TRBD1; V: TRBV29-1; J: TRBJ1-1; DNA: TGCAGCGGGGGGGACTCCGGACAGGGGAGAACTGAAGCTTTCTTT; CDR3: CSGGDSGQGRTEAFF
size: NA; length: 15; D: NA; V: TRBV7-8; J: TRBJ2-5; DNA: TGTGCCAGCAGCTTACCCTACGGCGGCCAAGAGACCCAGTACTTC; CDR3: CASSLPYGGQETQYF
size: NA; length: 15; D: TRBD2; V: TRBV6-1; J: TRBJ2-5; DNA: TGTGCCAGCAGTCGGGGGGTAGCGGGGGCAGAGACCCAGTACTTC; CDR3: CASSRGVAGAETQYF
size: NA; length: 15; D: TRBD2; V: TRBV10-3; J: TRBJ2-7; DNA: TGTGCCACGCTTTCTAGCGGGAGTGGCGCCTACGAGCAGTACTTC; CDR3: CATLSSGSGAYEQYF
size: NA; length: 14; D: TRBD2; V: TRBV6-5; J: TRBJ2-7; DNA: TGTGCCAGCAGACGGACTAGCGGCGCCTACGAGCAGTACTTC; CDR3: CASRRTSGAYEQYF
size: NA; length: 15; D: NA; V: TRBV7-2; J: TRBJ1-5; DNA: TGTGCCAGCAGCTTAGGACAGGCACCGCCGCGGCCCCAGCATTTT; CDR3: CASSLGQAPPRPQHF
size: NA; length: 14; D: NA; V: TRBV7-2; J: TRBJ2-1; DNA: TGTGCCAGCAGCCCCAGGACAGCCGACAATGAGCAGTTCTTC; CDR3: CASSPRTADNEQFF
size: NA; length: 14; D: NA; V: TRBV5-6; J: TRBJ1-5; DNA: TGTGCCAGCAGCTTGGTGGGGCCAAATCAGCCCCAGCATTTT; CDR3: CASSLVGPNQPQHF
size: once; length: 16; D: TRBD2; V: TRBV28; J: TRBJ2-3; DNA: TGTGCCAGCCCTCCGGGACTAGCGGGAGGGCTAGATACGCAGTATTTT; CDR3: CASPPGLAGGLDTQYF
size: NA; length: 15; D: NA; V: TRBV6-5; J: TRBJ1-5; DNA: TGTGCCAGCAGTTCCACCAGGGGCGCAGTGAAGCCCCAGCATTTT; CDR3: CASSSTRGAVKPQHF
size: NA; length: 15; D: NA; V: TRBV2; J: TRBJ1-2; DNA: TGTGCCAGCAGTGATATCGGCAGGGCAGTAAGTGGCTACACCTTC; CDR3: CASSDIGRAVSGYTF
size: NA; length: 15; D: NA; V: TRBV6-5; J: TRBJ2-7; DNA: TGTGCCAGCAGTACCCCCCGGACAGCATCCTACGAGCAGTACTTC; CDR3: CASSTPRTASYEQYF
size: NA; length: 16; D: NA; V: TRBV11-3; J: TRBJ2-1; DNA: TGTGCCAGCAGCCTCCGAGGGGGGACCCGTAAATTTGAGCAGTTCTTC; CDR3: CASSLRGGTRKFEQFF
size: NA; length: 14; D: NA; V: TRBV7-2; J: TRBJ2-7; DNA: TGTGCCAGCATTTCGTCGGGCGGTCCCTACGAGCAGTACTTC; CDR3: CASISSGGPYEQYF
size: NA; length: 16; D: NA; V: TRBV18; J: TRBJ2-1; DNA: TGTGCCAGCTCACCACCGAACCTGAGGGTTTCCAATGAGCAGTTCTTC; CDR3: CASSPPNLRVSNEQFF
size: NA; length: 16; D: TRBD2; V: TRBV11-1; J: TRBJ2-7; DNA: TGTGCCAGCGGACCTGGCAACCTAGCGGGAGCTAACGAGCAGTACTTC; CDR3: CASGPGNLAGANEQYF
size: NA; length: 16; D: TRBD1; V: TRBV9; J: TRBJ2-2; DNA: TGTGCCAGCAGCGACAGGGGTCGGCCGAACACCGGGGAGCTGTTTTTT; CDR3: CASSDRGRPNTGELFF
size: NA; length: 15; D: TRBD2; V: TRBV10-3; J: TRBJ2-3; DNA: TGTGCCATCAGCCCGTCTAGCGGAAGCACAGATACGCAGTATTTT; CDR3: CAISPSSGSTDTQYF
size: NA; length: 14; D: TRBD1; V: TRBV5-4; J: TRBJ1-1; DNA: TGTGCCAGCAGCCGGGGACAGGTGGCCCCCGAAGCTTTCTTT; CDR3: CASSRGQVAPEAFF
size: NA; length: 14; D: TRBD1; V: TRBV29-1; J: TRBJ2-7; DNA: TGCAGCGTTAGGGACAGGTCAGACCCCTACGAGCAGTACTTC; CDR3: CSVRDRSDPYEQYF
size: NA; length: 15; D: NA; V: TRBV7-8; J: TRBJ2-3; DNA: TGTGCCAGCAGCTTAGGCGGCCCAGGGTGGGATACGCAGTATTTT; CDR3: CASSLGGPGWDTQYF
size: NA; length: 16; D: NA; V: TRBV25-1; J: TRBJ2-3; DNA: TGTGCCAGCAGTTCCCAAAGGAGAGGGGCTGGCGATACGCAGTATTTT; CDR3: CASSSQRRGAGDTQYF
size: NA; length: 16; D: NA; V: TRBV4-2; J: TRBJ2-3; DNA: TGTGCCAGCAGCCAAGATGGGAAGTTCGCCCCAGATACGCAGTATTTT; CDR3: CASSQDGKFAPDTQYF
size: NA; length: 11; D: NA; V: TRBV2; J: TRBJ1-2; DNA: TGTGCCAGCAGACCTCGGGGTGGCTACACCTTC; CDR3: CASRPRGGYTF
size: NA; length: 15; D: TRBD1; V: TRBV28; J: TRBJ2-7; DNA: TGTGCCAGCATCGAGGACAGGGGGCCTATTTACGAGCAGTACTTC; CDR3: CASIEDRGPIYEQYF